Below, 3 T cell receptor beta chains from the same sample are listed, as sequenced in a study of blood T cell repertoires in COVID-19. Profiled with immunoSEQ multiplex PCR; TCRdb holds only in-frame clones, not every one. The sample shows 250,000 to 300,000 clones, 89% of them seen only once. Material: peripheral blood. The receptor source for this set is a man aged 50-59 years with acute or convalescent COVID-19.

This clone appeared once. This rearrangement joins TRBV2 to TRBJ2-2; 7 nucleotides match TRBD1. The length of the CDR3 is 15 residues. Germline-derived CDR1 and CDR2 are SNHLY and FYNNEI. Losses at the gene ends were 3 bases for V and 1 base for J; bases not matched to a gene: 2. The CDR3 here is CASSETGMNTGELFF. The DNA of the CDR3 is TGTGCCAGCAGTGAGACAGGGATGAACACCGGGGAGCTGTTTTTT.

The table lists this clone with a count of one. The V gene is TRBV7-8, the J gene TRBJ1-2, with no clear D. There are 15 residues in the CDR3. Germline V lookup: CDR1 SGHVS, CDR2 FQNEAQ. V lost 5 bases, J lost 4 bases, and 17 bases lay in between. The CDR3 is CASSPSSTTGYGYTF. CDR3 DNA sequence: TGTGCCAGCAGCCCTTCTTCCACCACCGGCTATGGCTACACCTTC.

The rearrangement uses TRBV19 and TRBJ1-1; D perhaps matches TRBD1 (5 bases). The CDR3 is made up of 15 amino acids. V gave up 5 bases and J gave up 3 bases, with 16 bases separating them. Per germline, CDR1 LNHDA and CDR2 SQIVND (reference sequence). The CDR3 coding sequence is TGTGCCAGTAGTTTGGTCTTTCGGGGGGACACTGAAGCTTTCTTT. Amino acids: CASSLVFRGDTEAFF.